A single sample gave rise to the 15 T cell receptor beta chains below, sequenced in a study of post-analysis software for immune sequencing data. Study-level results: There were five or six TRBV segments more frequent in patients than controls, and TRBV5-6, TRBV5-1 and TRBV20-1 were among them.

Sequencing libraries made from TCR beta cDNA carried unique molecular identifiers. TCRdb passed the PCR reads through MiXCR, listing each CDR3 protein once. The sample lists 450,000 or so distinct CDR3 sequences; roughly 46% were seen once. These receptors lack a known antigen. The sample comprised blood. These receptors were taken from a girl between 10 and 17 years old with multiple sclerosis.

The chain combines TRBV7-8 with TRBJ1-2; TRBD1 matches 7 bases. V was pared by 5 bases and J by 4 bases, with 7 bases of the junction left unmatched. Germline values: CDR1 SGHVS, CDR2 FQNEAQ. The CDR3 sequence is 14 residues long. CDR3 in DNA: TGTGCCAGCAGCCCAGGGACAGCCGGCTATGGCTACACCTTC. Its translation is CASSPGTAGYGYTF.

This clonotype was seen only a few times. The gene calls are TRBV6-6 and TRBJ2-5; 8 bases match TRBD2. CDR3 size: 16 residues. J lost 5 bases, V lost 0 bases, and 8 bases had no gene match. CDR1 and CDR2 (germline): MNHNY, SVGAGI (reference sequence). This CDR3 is CASSYSVGRAGETQYF. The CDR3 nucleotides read TGTGCCAGCAGTTACTCCGTCGGGAGGGCCGGGGAGACCCAGTACTTC.

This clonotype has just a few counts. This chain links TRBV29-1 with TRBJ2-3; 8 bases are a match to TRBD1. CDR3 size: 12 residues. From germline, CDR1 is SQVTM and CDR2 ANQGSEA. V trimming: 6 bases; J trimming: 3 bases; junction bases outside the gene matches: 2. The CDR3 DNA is TGCAGCGTCAGGACAGGGACAGATACGCAGTATTTT. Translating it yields CSVRTGTDTQYF.

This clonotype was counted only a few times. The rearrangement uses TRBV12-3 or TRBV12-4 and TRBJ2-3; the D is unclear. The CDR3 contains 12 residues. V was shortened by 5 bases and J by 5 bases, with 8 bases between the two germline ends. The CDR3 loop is CASSQTLDTQYF. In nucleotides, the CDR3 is TGTGCCAGCAGTCAAACATTAGATACGCAGTATTTT.

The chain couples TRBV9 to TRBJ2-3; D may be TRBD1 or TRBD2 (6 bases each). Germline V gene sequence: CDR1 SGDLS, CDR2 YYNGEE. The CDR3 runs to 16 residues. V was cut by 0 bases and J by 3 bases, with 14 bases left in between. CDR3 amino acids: CASSVGVGGLTDTQYF. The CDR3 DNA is TGTGCCAGCAGCGTAGGAGTGGGGGGCTTGACAGATACGCAGTATTTT.

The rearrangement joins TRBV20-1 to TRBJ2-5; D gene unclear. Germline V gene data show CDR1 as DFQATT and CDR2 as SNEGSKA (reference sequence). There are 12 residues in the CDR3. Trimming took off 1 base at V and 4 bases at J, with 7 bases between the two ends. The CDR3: CSARGAAETQYF. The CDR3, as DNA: TGCAGTGCTAGAGGGGCCGCAGAGACCCAGTACTTC.

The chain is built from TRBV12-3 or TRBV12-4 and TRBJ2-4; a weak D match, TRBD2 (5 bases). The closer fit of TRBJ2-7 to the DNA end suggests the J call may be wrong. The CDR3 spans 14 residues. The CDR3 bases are TGTGCCAGCACCTTAGGACTGAGCTTCTACGAGCAGTACTTC. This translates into CASTLGLSFYEQYF.

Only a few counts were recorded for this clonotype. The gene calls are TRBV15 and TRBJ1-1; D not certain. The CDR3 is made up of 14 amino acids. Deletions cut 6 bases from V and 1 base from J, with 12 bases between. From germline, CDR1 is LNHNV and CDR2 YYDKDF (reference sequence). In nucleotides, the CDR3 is TGTGCCACCAGGTTGAGGACGGGGAACACTGAAGCTTTCTTT. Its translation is CATRLRTGNTEAFF.

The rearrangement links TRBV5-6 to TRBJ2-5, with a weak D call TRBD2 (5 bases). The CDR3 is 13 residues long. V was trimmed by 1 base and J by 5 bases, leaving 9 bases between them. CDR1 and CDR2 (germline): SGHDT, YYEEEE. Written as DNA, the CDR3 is TGTGCCAGCAGCTTGCGTTCGGGGGAGACCCAGTACTTC. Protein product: CASSLRSGETQYF.

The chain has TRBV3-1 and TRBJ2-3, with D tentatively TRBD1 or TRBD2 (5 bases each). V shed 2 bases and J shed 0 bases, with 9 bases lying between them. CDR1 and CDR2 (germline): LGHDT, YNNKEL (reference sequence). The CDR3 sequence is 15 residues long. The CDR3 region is CASSQFRDSTDTQYF. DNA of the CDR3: TGTGCCAGCAGCCAATTCAGGGACAGCACAGATACGCAGTATTTT.

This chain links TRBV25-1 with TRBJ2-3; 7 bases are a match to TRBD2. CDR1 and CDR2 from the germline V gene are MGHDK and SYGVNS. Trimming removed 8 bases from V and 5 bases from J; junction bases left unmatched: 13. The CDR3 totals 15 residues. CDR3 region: CASAPGGGYGDTQYF. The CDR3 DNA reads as TGTGCCAGCGCGCCTGGGGGGGGTTACGGAGATACGCAGTATTTT.

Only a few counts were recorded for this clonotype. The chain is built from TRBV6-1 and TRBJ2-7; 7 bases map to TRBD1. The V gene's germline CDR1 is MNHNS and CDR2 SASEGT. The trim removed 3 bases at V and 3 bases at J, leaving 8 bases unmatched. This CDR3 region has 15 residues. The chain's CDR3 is CASSDYLTGHYEQYF. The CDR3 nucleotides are TGTGCCAGCAGTGATTATTTGACAGGGCACTACGAGCAGTACTTC.

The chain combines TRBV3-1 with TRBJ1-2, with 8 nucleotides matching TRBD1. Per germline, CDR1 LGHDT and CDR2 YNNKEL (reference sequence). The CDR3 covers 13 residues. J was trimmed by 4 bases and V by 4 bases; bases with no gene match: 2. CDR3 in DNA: TGTGCCAGCAGCCGGACAGGGCTCTATGGCTACACCTTC. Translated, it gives CASSRTGLYGYTF. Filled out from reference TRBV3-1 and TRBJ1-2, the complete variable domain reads DTAVSQTPKYLVTQMGNDKSIKCEQNLGHDTMYWYKQDSKKFLKIMFSYNNKELIINETVPNRFSPKSPDKAHLNLHINSLELGDSAVYFCASSRTGLYGYTFGSGTRLTVV.

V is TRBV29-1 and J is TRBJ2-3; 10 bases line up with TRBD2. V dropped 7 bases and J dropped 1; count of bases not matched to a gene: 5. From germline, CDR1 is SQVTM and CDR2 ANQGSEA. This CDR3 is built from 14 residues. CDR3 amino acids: CSGGLAERTDTQYF. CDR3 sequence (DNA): TGCAGCGGTGGACTAGCGGAGCGCACAGATACGCAGTATTTT.

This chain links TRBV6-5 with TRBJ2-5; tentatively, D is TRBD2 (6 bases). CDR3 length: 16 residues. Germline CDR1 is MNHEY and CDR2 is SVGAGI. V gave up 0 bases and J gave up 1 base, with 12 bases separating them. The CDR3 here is CASSYSRWRAQETQYF. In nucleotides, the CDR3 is TGTGCCAGCAGTTACTCGAGATGGAGGGCCCAAGAGACCCAGTACTTC.